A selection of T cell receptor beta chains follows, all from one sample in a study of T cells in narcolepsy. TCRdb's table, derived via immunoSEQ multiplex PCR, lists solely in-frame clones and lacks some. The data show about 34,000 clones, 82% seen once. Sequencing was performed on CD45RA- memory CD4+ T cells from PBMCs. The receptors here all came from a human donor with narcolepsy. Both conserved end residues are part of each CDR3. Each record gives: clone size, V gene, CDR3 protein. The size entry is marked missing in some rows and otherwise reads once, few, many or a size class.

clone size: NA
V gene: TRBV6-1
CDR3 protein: CASSEQGQSYEQYF

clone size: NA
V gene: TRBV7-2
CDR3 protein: CASSLAGGPYQPQHF

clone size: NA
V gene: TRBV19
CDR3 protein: CASSVTGGNQPQHF

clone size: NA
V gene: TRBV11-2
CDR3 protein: CASSLGGRGNSPLHF

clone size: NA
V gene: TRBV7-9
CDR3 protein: CASSPRRGDNEQFF

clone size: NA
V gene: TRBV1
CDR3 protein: CTSSRTDNQPQHF

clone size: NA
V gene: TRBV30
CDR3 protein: CAWDFRDYDTGELFF

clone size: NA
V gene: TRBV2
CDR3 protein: CASRRGLAGGRNEQFF

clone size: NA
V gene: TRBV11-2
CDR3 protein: CASSHGQGAGETQYF

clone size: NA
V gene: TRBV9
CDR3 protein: CASSGGRFQETQYF

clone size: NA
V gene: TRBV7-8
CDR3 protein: CASSLAVRDSYTF

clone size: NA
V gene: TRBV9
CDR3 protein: CASSVRQGAYNEQFF

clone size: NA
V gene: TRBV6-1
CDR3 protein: CASSETTVNGYTF

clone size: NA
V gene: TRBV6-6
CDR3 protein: CASTTRPSGNTIYF

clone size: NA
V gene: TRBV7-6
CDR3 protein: CASSHPPTDTQYF

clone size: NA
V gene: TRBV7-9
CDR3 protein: CASSFFGNTGELFF

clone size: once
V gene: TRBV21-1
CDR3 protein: CASSKALLPRETQYF

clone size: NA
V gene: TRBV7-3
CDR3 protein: CASSSPLGRNSGANVLTF

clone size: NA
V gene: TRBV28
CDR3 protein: CASSFPQSKEAFF

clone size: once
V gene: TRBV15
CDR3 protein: CATSAWTGKTDTQYF

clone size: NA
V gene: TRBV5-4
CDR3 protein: CASSLAGVAGWYEQYF

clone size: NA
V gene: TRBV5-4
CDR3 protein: CASSLQEGAQYF

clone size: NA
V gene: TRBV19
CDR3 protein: CASRQGAQGQPQHF

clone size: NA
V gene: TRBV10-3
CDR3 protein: CAISSPGQRSYEQYF

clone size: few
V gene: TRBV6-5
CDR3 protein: CASSKFRGQGETQYF

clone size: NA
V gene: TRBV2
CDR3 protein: CASSEQGMNTEAFF

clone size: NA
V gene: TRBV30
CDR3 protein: CAWSVPGINYGYTF

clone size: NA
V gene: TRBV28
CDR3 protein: CASSLPPAGRFYTQSGNTIYF

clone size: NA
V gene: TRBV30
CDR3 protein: CAWGRGGYGYTF

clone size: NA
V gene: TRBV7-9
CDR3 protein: CASSLAGGYNEQFF

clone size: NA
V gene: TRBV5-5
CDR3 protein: CASSLYQVAYGYTF

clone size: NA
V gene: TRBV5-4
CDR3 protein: CASSLPERGDTDTQYF

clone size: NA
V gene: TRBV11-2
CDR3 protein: CASSFSGDTQYF

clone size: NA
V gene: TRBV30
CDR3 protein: CAGAGTSGGRQETQYF

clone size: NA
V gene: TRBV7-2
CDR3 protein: CASGRTGGDNEQFF

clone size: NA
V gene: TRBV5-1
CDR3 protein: CASSLDTSLQETQYF

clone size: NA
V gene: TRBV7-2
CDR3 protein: CASSLSGLMLNTEAFF

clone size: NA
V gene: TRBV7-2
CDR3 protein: CASSLELPTDTQYF

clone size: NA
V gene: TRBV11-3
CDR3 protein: CASSITGTRGEQFF

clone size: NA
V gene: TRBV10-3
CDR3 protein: CAIGTDRASDTQYF

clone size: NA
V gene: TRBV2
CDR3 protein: CASQRRTGHDEQYF

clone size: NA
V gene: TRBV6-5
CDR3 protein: CASSPTSDTQYF

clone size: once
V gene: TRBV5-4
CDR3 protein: CASSDVQGANSPLHF

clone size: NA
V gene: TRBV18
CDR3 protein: CASSGGASLGTEAFF

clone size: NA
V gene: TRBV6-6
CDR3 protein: CASSYGQGASPLHF

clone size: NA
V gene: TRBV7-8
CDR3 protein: CASSLGQGMEKLFF

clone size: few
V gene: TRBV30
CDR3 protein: CAWSTGSGYGYTF

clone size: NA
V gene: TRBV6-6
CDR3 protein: CASSPGLTGNTEAFF

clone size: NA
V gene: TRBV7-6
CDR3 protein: CASSLGIRGSSYEQYF

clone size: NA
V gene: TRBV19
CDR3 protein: CASSKPGAGVTEAFF

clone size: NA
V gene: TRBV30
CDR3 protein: CAWRSPTSSTKRTQYF

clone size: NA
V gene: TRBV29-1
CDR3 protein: CSVARGTSTDTQYF

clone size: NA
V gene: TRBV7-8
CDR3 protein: CASSSQTGGFSGANVLTF